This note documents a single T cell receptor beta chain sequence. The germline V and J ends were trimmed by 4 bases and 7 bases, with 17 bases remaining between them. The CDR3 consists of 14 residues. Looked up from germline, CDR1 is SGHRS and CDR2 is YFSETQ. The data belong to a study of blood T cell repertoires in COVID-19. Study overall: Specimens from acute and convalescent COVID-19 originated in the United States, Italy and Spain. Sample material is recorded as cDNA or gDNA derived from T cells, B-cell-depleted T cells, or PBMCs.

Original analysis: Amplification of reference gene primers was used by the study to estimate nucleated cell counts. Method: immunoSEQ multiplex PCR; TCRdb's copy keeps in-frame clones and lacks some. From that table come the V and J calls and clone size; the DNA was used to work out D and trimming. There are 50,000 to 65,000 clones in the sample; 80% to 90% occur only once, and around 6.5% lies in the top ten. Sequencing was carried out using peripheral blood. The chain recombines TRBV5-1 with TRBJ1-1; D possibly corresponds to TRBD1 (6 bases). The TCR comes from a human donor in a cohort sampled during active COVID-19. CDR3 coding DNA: TGCGCCAGCAGCGCACAGGGTGTCAGCGGTGAAGCTTTCTTT. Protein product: CASSAQGVSGEAFF.